Presented here are 2 T cell receptor beta chains from one specimen sequenced in a study of T-cell reconstitution after alpha-beta-depleted transplantation in children. A library of TCRbeta sequences, prepared with unique molecular identifiers, was generated. TCRdb re-analysed the PCR reads in MiXCR, keeping a single row per CDR3 protein. The data contain fewer than 1 million distinct CDR3 sequences, around 15% of them singletons. This sample comprised PBMCs, mostly from graft donor cells, obtained 360 days after TCRalphabeta/CD19-depleted stem cell transplant. Receptors were obtained from a male patient aged 10-17 years who had a stem cell transplant for acute lymphoblastic leukemia, so the T cells may come from the graft donor.

The rearrangement uses TRBV7-2 and TRBJ2-2; D perhaps matches TRBD1 (6 bases). This CDR3 is built from 16 residues. Trimming removed 5 bases at V and 0 bases at J, with 13 bases between. Per germline, CDR1 SGHTA and CDR2 FQGNSA. Written as DNA, the CDR3 is TGTGCCAGCAGCACCCGACAGGCAGCGAACACCGGGGAGCTGTTTTTT. Protein product: CASSTRQAANTGELFF.

V is TRBV2 and J is TRBJ1-1; possible D gene TRBD1, 6 bases. CDR1 and CDR2 (germline): SNHLY, FYNNEI. This CDR3 is built from 15 residues. Trimming removed 3 bases from V and 8 bases from J, with 19 bases in between. DNA for the CDR3: TGTGCCAGCAGTGACAGGCCTCGTCAAAGGGGGGAAGCTTTCTTT. Amino acids: CASSDRPRQRGEAFF.